This is a list of T cell receptor beta chains from one sample in a study of post-analysis software for immune sequencing data. TCRdb reprocessed the PCR reads via MiXCR and lists one record per CDR3 protein. The sample contains around 400,000 distinct CDR3 sequences, approximately 39% of which appear only once. Specimen: blood. These receptor sequences come from a girl between 2 and 10 years old with multiple sclerosis. Each CDR3 is given with its conserved first and last residue. D genes are given only for firm matches. Size values are once, few and many counts, or a class for expanded clones, and some rows have none.

TRBJ2-1 | TRBD2 | TRBV7-6 | . | CASSLDSGLVYNEQFF | TGTGCCAGCAGCTTAGATAGCGGGCTAGTCTACAATGAGCAGTTCTTC
TRBJ1-6 | . | TRBV6-5 | . | CASSYSYRDNSPLHF | TGTGCCAGCAGTTACTCTTACAGGGATAATTCACCCCTCCACTTT
TRBJ1-5 | TRBD1 | TRBV5-6 | many | CASSLYADRDSNQPQHF | TGTGCCAGCAGCTTGTATGCGGACAGGGATAGCAATCAGCCCCAGCATTTT
TRBJ1-1 | . | TRBV7-9 | . | CASSLQQGNTEAFF | TGTGCCAGCAGCTTACAACAGGGGAACACTGAAGCTTTCTTT
TRBJ2-7 | . | TRBV4-3 | few | CASSQEVTLISYEQYF | TGCGCCAGCAGCCAAGAAGTCACCCTGATTTCATACGAGCAGTACTTC
TRBJ2-3 | TRBD2 | TRBV28 | . | CASSLGAGTRTDTQYF | TGTGCCAGCAGCCTGGGAGCGGGGACCCGCACAGATACGCAGTATTTT
TRBJ2-6 | TRBD1 | TRBV5-1 | . | CASSFQGRGNNPTRTSGANVLTF | TGCGCCAGCAGCTTTCAGGGCAGGGGGAATAACCCCACCCGAACCTCTGGGGCCAACGTCCTGACTTTC
TRBJ2-7 | . | TRBV28 | . | CASTLGVSEQYF | TGTGCCAGCACCTTAGGGGTTTCCGAGCAGTACTTC
TRBJ2-7 | . | TRBV5-1 | few | CASSLDSHPYEQYF | TGCGCCAGCAGCTTGGACAGTCACCCCTACGAGCAGTACTTC
TRBJ1-6 | . | TRBV12-3/TRBV12-4 | . | CASSLWGEYSPLHF | TGTGCCAGCAGTTTGTGGGGGGAATATTCACCCCTCCACTTT
TRBJ2-2 | . | TRBV7-2 | . | CASSLLYSGELFF | TGTGCCAGCAGCCTCCTTTACTCCGGGGAGCTGTTTTTT
TRBJ2-7 | . | TRBV18 | . | CASSPMGETVWDREQYF | TGTGCCAGCTCACCAATGGGCGAGACAGTTTGGGATCGCGAGCAGTACTTC
TRBJ2-7 | . | TRBV12-3/TRBV12-4 | . | CASRATPSSYEQYF | TGTGCCAGCAGAGCAACCCCATCCTCCTACGAGCAGTACTTC
TRBJ2-1 | TRBD2 | TRBV29-1 | . | CSVEASGDNEQFF | TGCAGCGTGGAGGCTAGCGGCGACAATGAGCAGTTCTTC
TRBJ1-1 | . | TRBV12-1 | . | CASSFAGRQMNTEAFF | TGTGCCAGCAGCTTTGCGGGACGGCAAATGAACACTGAAGCTTTCTTT
TRBJ2-7 | TRBD2 | TRBV20-1 | . | CSARDFLGEGTREQYF | TGCAGTGCTAGAGATTTCCTAGGGGAGGGAACGCGCGAGCAGTACTTC
TRBJ1-2 | . | TRBV14 | . | CASSLLGTPDGYTF | TGTGCCAGCAGCCTTCTCGGGACACCGGATGGCTACACCTTC
TRBJ2-3 | . | TRBV6-5 | . | CASSYIMSSTDTQYF | TGTGCCAGTAGTTACATAATGTCGAGCACAGATACGCAGTATTTT
TRBJ1-3 | TRBD1 | TRBV7-9 | . | CASRAQGAFGNTIYF | TGTGCCAGCAGGGCACAGGGGGCCTTTGGAAACACCATATATTTT
TRBJ1-4 | TRBD1 | TRBV20-1 | . | CSASGDRANEKLFF | TGCAGTGCTTCTGGGGACAGGGCTAATGAAAAACTGTTTTTT
TRBJ1-6 | TRBD1 | TRBV7-8 | few | CASIEDRNHSPLHF | TGTGCCAGCATCGAGGACAGGAATCATTCACCCCTCCACTTT
TRBJ2-3 | TRBD2 | TRBV4-2 | few | CASSQVISGLATDTQYF | TGTGCCAGCAGCCAAGTTATTTCGGGACTAGCCACAGATACGCAGTATTTT
TRBJ1-2 | . | TRBV20-1 | . | CSAREPTAGYTF | TGCAGTGCTAGAGAGCCGACAGCTGGCTACACCTTC
TRBJ2-1 | . | TRBV24-1 | . | CATSETGGRSYNEQFF | TGTGCCACCAGTGAAACTGGCGGCAGATCCTACAATGAGCAGTTCTTC
TRBJ2-5 | . | TRBV7-7 | few | CASSPGRVVETQYF | TGTGCCAGCAGCCCTGGACGGGTAGTGGAGACCCAGTACTTC
TRBJ2-7 | . | TRBV15 | few | CATSRDSGRSYEQYF | TGTGCCACCAGCAGAGATTCAGGCAGGTCCTACGAGCAGTACTTC
TRBJ2-1 | . | TRBV19 | once | CASSIYLREQFF | TGTGCCAGTAGTATCTATCTCCGTGAGCAGTTCTTC